The next 27 T cell receptor beta chains were all read from a single sample in a study of radiotherapy plus CTLA-4 blockade in lung cancer. TCRdb keeps only in-frame clones here, not all; method: immunoSEQ multiplex PCR. Of 80,000 to 95,000 clones listed, 83% are singletons. The material was peripheral blood, obtained from a patient treated with radiotherapy plus ipilimumab. All receptors derive from a human donor with non-small cell lung cancer who had stable disease on radiotherapy plus ipilimumab.

CDR3: CASREGAGKTDTQYF. The CDR3 nucleotides are TGTGCCAGCAGGGAGGGAGCGGGAAAGACAGATACGCAGTATTTT. The chain uses TRBV4-2 and TRBJ2-3; 7 positions agree with TRBD2. CDR1 is LGHNA, CDR2 YNFKEQ, per germline. Trimming removed 6 bases from V and 3 bases from J; junction bases left unmatched: 9. The CDR3 consists of 15 residues.

V and J are TRBV19 and TRBJ1-1; D possibly corresponds to TRBD1 (5 bases). This CDR3 region has 13 residues. Deletions cut 10 bases from V and 2 bases from J, with 14 bases between. Per germline, CDR1 LNHDA and CDR2 SQIVND (reference sequence). The CDR3 reads CATSPGANTEAFF. The DNA for the CDR3 is TGTGCCACCTCGCCCGGGGCTAACACTGAAGCTTTCTTT.

The CDR3 coding sequence is TGTGCCAGCAGCTATCGCCGGGGACAGGGTTACACTGAAGCTTTCTTT. This encodes CASSYRRGQGYTEAFF. V is TRBV7-3 and J is TRBJ1-1; 9 bases line up with TRBD1. CDR3 length: 16 residues. Germline assignment: CDR1 SGHTA and CDR2 FQGTGA. V lost 4 bases, J lost 3 bases, and 9 bases stayed unmatched.

This chain uses TRBV4-1 with TRBJ2-1, with 7 bases that match TRBD2. Losses at the gene ends were 5 bases for V and 5 bases for J; bases not matched to a gene: 18. The CDR3 spans 18 residues. Germline V CDR1 and CDR2: MGHRA, YSYEKL. The chain's CDR3 is CASSYTIRLALGHNEQFF. In DNA, the CDR3 is TGCGCCAGCAGCTATACGATCCGACTAGCTTTGGGCCACAATGAGCAGTTCTTC.

J is TRBJ2-7 and V is TRBV30; possibly TRBD1 or TRBD2 for D (6 bases each). CDR3 length: 13 residues. Trimming took off 2 bases at V and 5 bases at J, with 13 bases between the two ends. The germline V gene has CDR1 GTSNPN and CDR2 SVGIG (reference sequence). CDR3 in DNA: TGTGCCTGGAGTCCCCGAGGGGGGAACGAGCAGTACTTC. This codes for CAWSPRGGNEQYF.

This clone was detected a few times. The chain combines TRBV18 with TRBJ2-1, with 10 bases lining up with TRBD2. V lost 3 bases and J lost 4; bases outside the gene matches: 3. Looked up from germline, CDR1 is KGHSH and CDR2 is LQKENI. The CDR3 extends over 15 amino acids. Here the CDR3 reads CASSPYSGGYNEQFF. CDR3 sequence (DNA): TGTGCCAGCTCACCGTATAGCGGGGGGTACAATGAGCAGTTCTTC.

The sample holds one count of this clone. The chain has TRBV13 and TRBJ1-5; TRBD1 might be the D (5 bases). The CDR3 extends over 15 amino acids. The V gene's germline CDR1 is PRHDT and CDR2 FYEKMQ (reference sequence). V dropped 5 bases and J dropped 4 bases, with 15 bases sitting between them. The CDR3 sequence is CASSTRGMGNQPQHF. DNA of the CDR3: TGTGCCAGCAGCACTCGGGGGATGGGGAATCAGCCCCAGCATTTT.

V is TRBV19 and J is TRBJ1-4, with D maybe TRBD1 (6 bases). Trimming stripped 7 bases from V and 5 bases from J, with 11 bases between. The CDR3 extends over 13 amino acids. Germline CDR1 and CDR2: LNHDA and SQIVND (reference sequence). The CDR3 region has the DNA TGTGCCAGTAAGAGGAGGGGGAATGAAAAACTGTTTTTT. Amino acid sequence: CASKRRGNEKLFF. The complete variable domain, with remaining parts taken from reference TRBV19 and TRBJ1-4, reads DGGITQSPKYLFRKEGQNVTLSCEQNLNHDAMYWYRQDPGQGLRLIYYSQIVNDFQKGDIAEGYSVSREKKESFPLTVTSAQKNPTAFYLCASKRRGNEKLFFGSGTQLSVL.

This clone was recorded once. This chain links TRBV19 with TRBJ2-2; 7 bases match TRBD1. Trimming at V came to 3 bases and at J to 2 bases, leaving 6 bases not matched to a gene. CDR3 length equals 16 residues. In germline, CDR1 is LNHDA, CDR2 SQIVND (reference sequence). The CDR3: CASSILGTVNTGELFF. CDR3 bases: TGTGCCAGTAGTATTCTTGGGACAGTTAACACCGGGGAGCTGTTTTTT.

J is TRBJ1-6 and V is TRBV30, with a tentative D call TRBD1 (5 bases). The CDR3 runs 14 residues. Germline V gives CDR1 GTSNPN, CDR2 SVGIG (reference sequence). The V gene lost 2 bases and the J gene lost 8 bases, with 13 bases spanning the gap. The CDR3 here is CAWSLAGNYSPLHF. CDR3 nucleotide sequence: TGTGCCTGGAGTCTAGCAGGGAACTATTCACCCCTCCACTTT.

The rearrangement uses TRBV19 and TRBJ1-2; TRBD1 might be the D (5 bases). Looked up from germline, CDR1 is LNHDA and CDR2 is SQIVND (reference sequence). This CDR3 is built from 18 residues. Deletions cut 3 bases from V and 4 bases from J, with 24 bases between. The CDR3 region is CASSMGHMRRNLGYGYTF. CDR3 in DNA: TGTGCCAGTAGTATGGGGCATATGCGACGGAACCTTGGCTATGGCTACACCTTC.

This clone was recorded a few times. V gene TRBV7-2 combines with J gene TRBJ1-5; D gene uncertain. The CDR3 is 14 residues long. V was pared by 2 bases and J by 4 bases, with 9 bases between. Germline-derived CDR1 and CDR2 are SGHTA and FQGNSA. CDR3 bases: TGTGCCAGCAGCTTAAGCACAGCTAATCAGCCCCAGCATTTT. Encoded protein: CASSLSTANQPQHF.

The chain recombines TRBV29-1 with TRBJ2-7, with 7 bases lining up with TRBD1. This CDR3 is 14 amino acids long. The trim removed 6 bases at V and 7 bases at J, leaving 15 bases unmatched. The germline V gene encodes CDR1 SQVTM and CDR2 ANQGSEA. CDR3 region: CSVQGLQGVREQYF. In nucleotides, the CDR3 is TGCAGCGTCCAAGGGTTGCAGGGGGTTAGGGAGCAGTACTTC.

This chain uses TRBV28 with TRBJ1-1; 7 nucleotides line up with TRBD1. The CDR3 has 14 amino acids. Germline loops: CDR1 MDHEN, CDR2 SYDVKM. V shed 6 bases and J 0 bases; nucleotides not matched to a gene: 4. CDR3 DNA: TGTGCCAGCAGAGAGGGACAGTTGAACACTGAAGCTTTCTTT. This codes for CASREGQLNTEAFF. Complete variable domain (other parts from reference TRBV28 and TRBJ1-1): DVKVTQSSRYLVKRTGEKVFLECVQDMDHENMFWYRQDPGLGLRLIYFSYDVKMKEKGDIPEGYSVSREKKERFSLILESASTNQTSMYLCASREGQLNTEAFFGQGTRLTVV.

This chain links TRBV18 with TRBJ1-3, with 9 bases that match TRBD1. J gave up 0 bases and V 3 bases, and 3 bases lay outside the gene matches. CDR1 is KGHSH and CDR2 is LQKENI in the germline V gene. The CDR3 consists of 16 residues. The CDR3 region is CASSPRDRDSGNTIYF. CDR3 DNA: TGTGCCAGCTCACCCCGGGACAGGGACTCTGGAAACACCATATATTTT.

The chain is built from TRBV7-2 and TRBJ1-3; 11 positions match TRBD1. Germline V gene lookup returns CDR1 SGHTA and CDR2 FQGNSA. J lost 2 bases, V lost 5 bases, and 2 bases had no gene match. The CDR3 sequence is 15 residues long. In DNA form, the CDR3 reads TGTGCCAGCAGCCGGACAGGGGGCACTGGAAACACCATATATTTT. Protein: CASSRTGGTGNTIYF.

The V and J genes are TRBV11-2 and TRBJ2-7; D remains unclear. The CDR3 sequence is 13 residues long. The germline V and J ends were trimmed by 5 bases and 4 bases, with 12 bases remaining between them. Germline assignment: CDR1 SGHAT and CDR2 FQNNGV. CDR3 in amino acids: CASSLPPAYEQYF. In DNA, the CDR3 is TGTGCCAGCAGCCTACCCCCAGCATACGAGCAGTACTTC.

The chain couples TRBV15 to TRBJ1-4; D may be TRBD1 (6 bases). CDR3 length: 16 amino acids. The V gene's germline CDR1 is LNHNV and CDR2 YYDKDF (reference sequence). V shed 0 bases and J shed 4 bases, with 12 bases lying between them. The CDR3 nucleotides read TGTGCCACCAGCAGAGAGCAGGACAGCTTTAATGAAAAACTGTTTTTT. This sequence encodes CATSREQDSFNEKLFF.

This chain links TRBV7-8 with TRBJ2-5, with D maybe TRBD2 (6 bases). The V end was cut by 1 base, the J end by 5 bases, with 14 bases between. Germline-derived CDR1 and CDR2 are SGHVS and FQNEAQ. The CDR3 length is 15 residues. CDR3 DNA: TGTGCCAGCAGCTTAGTAACGGGAGCACGCGAGACCCAGTACTTC. It encodes CASSLVTGARETQYF.

This clone came up once. The V call is TRBV27, the J call TRBJ1-1; 8 positions match TRBD1. Germline loops: CDR1 MNHEY, CDR2 SMNVEV (reference sequence). V shed 1 base and J 6 bases; nucleotides not matched to a gene: 13. This CDR3 is 17 amino acids long. In DNA, the CDR3 is TGTGCCAGCAGTTTATGGGGGACAGGTTCCTTAGGGGCTGAAGCTTTCTTT. It specifies CASSLWGTGSLGAEAFF.

This chain joins TRBV7-6 and TRBJ1-2, with TRBD1 matching 12 bases. Germline assignment: CDR1 SGHVS and CDR2 FNYEAQ. This CDR3 comprises 15 residues. V shed 5 bases, J shed 4 bases, and the junction held 5 bases outside the gene matches. This CDR3 is CASSMGTGGGYGYTF. Here the CDR3 DNA reads TGTGCCAGCAGCATGGGGACAGGGGGCGGCTATGGCTACACCTTC.

The V and J genes are TRBV18 and TRBJ2-5; weak D call: TRBD1 (5 bases). Germline values: CDR1 KGHSH, CDR2 LQKENI. The CDR3 covers 14 residues. The ends were cut back, 4 bases at V and 5 bases at J, with 14 bases in the middle. Here the CDR3 DNA reads TGTGCCAGCTCACAGCGACAGACTGGTGAGACCCAGTACTTC. Translated: CASSQRQTGETQYF.

The genes are TRBV5-1 and TRBJ2-3; 9 bases map to TRBD2. This CDR3 region has 17 residues. CDR1 is SGHRS and CDR2 is YFSETQ in the germline V gene. The V gene end was trimmed by 3 bases and the J gene end by 2 bases; junction bases not matched to a gene: 10. DNA for the CDR3: TGCGCCAGCAGCTCGGGACTAGCAACACTCCCCACAGATACGCAGTATTTT. It encodes CASSSGLATLPTDTQYF. Complete variable domain (other parts from reference TRBV5-1 and TRBJ2-3): KAGVTQTPRYLIKTRGQQVTLSCSPISGHRSVSWYQQTPGQGLQFLFEYFSETQRNKGNFPGRFSGRQFSNSRSEMNVSTLELGDSALYLCASSSGLATLPTDTQYFGPGTRLTVL.

In its sample, this clone was seen once. The rearrangement joins TRBV28 to TRBJ2-2; TRBD2 aligns across 14 bases. The CDR3 length is 17 residues. V trimming: 5 bases; J trimming: 3 bases; junction bases outside the gene matches: 5. Looked up from germline, CDR1 is MDHEN and CDR2 is SYDVKM. The CDR3 sequence is CASSRTSGGSYTGELFF. In DNA form, the CDR3 reads TGTGCCAGCAGTAGGACTAGCGGGGGGTCCTACACCGGGGAGCTGTTTTTT.

V and J are TRBV23-1 and TRBJ2-1, with no clear D. TRBV23-1 is assigned to the ORF class and has an uncertain function. Trimming took off 6 bases at V and 2 bases at J, with 8 bases between the two ends. CDR3 length: 13 residues. The CDR3 loop reads CASRDGPYNEQFF. The CDR3 DNA sequence: TGCGCCAGCAGGGACGGACCCTACAATGAGCAGTTCTTC.

This clone was seen a few times. The chain has TRBV6-6 and TRBJ2-7; no firm D call. Germline V CDR1 and CDR2: MNHNY, SVGAGI (reference sequence). Trimming removed 5 bases at V and 5 bases at J, with 10 bases between. The CDR3 has 12 residues. The CDR3 loop reads CASSAEIHEQYF. Written as DNA, the CDR3 is TGTGCCAGCAGTGCAGAGATCCACGAGCAGTACTTC.

This clone is medium-sized within its sample. The chain employs TRBV7-9 and TRBJ2-7, with no clear D. The germline gives CDR1 SEHNR, CDR2 FQNEAQ (reference sequence). CDR3 length: 14 amino acids. V dropped 1 base and J dropped 0 bases, with 7 bases sitting between them. In DNA form, the CDR3 reads TGTGCCAGCAGCTTAGGAATTAACTCCTACGAGCAGTACTTC. Translated, it gives CASSLGINSYEQYF.